Listed here is a single TCR beta chain. Its binding antigen is unknown. No qualities accompany the bases; no much larger clone lies one base away. The CDR3 runs 13 residues from the cysteine to the phenylalanine. Only the CDR3 portion is preserved as DNA: 39 bases, with reading frame beginning at the first base. As encoded in the germline V gene, CDR1 is SGHDT while CDR2 is YYEEEE. For this chain, trimming is 5 bases at the V end and 4 bases at the J end, and the number of junction bases without a gene match is 4. On a MiSeq, deep resolution sequencing aimed for a depth between 1 in 1 million and 1 in 200,000 T cells, with each clonotype covered 10x on average. TCR beta libraries were generated with the immunoSEQ hsTCRB Kit. The paper's processing steps were these. Data were analyzed with ImmunoSEQ Data Assistant and ImmunoSEQ Analyzer, with V, D and J genes assigned per IMGT definitions. Clonality, which ranges from 0 to 1, was calculated by subtracting the normalized Shannon entropy of productive rearrangement frequencies from one. Only overrepresented clonotypes making up at least 0.05% of each patient's repertoire were included in the public clonotype analysis. Repertoires from about a dozen age-matched healthy donors in immuneACCESS were used as clonality controls. TCRdb took over this immuneACCESS table, retaining in-frame rearrangements with V and J assigned. Such tables are incomplete; in checked studies, under half of the missing clones stem from an unresolved V gene, and the remainder is unexplained. Clone size and V and J calls were adopted from that table, with D and trimming inferred from the DNA. Across this sample there are roughly 180,000 clones, with under 90% seen only once. The top ten hold over 4.5% of the sample.

The time point label, read with the paper, signifies: approximately 25 months on ibrutinib. For TCR beta library preparation, around 2 micrograms of genomic DNA were isolated from cryopreserved PBMCs. Longitudinal blood samples from CLL patients receiving ibrutinib monotherapy were subjected to high-throughput TCR beta sequencing. The patients took part in an open-label, single-center phase 2 trial of ibrutinib monotherapy. These data originate in a study of cytotoxic CD8 clonotypes in ibrutinib-treated CLL (dated by TCRdb to about 2021). Notes on the research overall: The cohort was composed of about 10 relapsed/refractory and fewer than 16 treatment-naive patients; IGHV unmutated status was identified in about 17 patients. Partial responses were observed in about 25 patients and complete responses in 2; after a median follow-up of around 68 months, remission was maintained in 15 or so patients and progression was observed in roughly 12. Response samples were taken after a median of 12 months on treatment, ranging from roughly 6 to 36 months. On average, each sample had roughly 230,000 productive templates and approximately 85,000 productive rearrangements. Of the roughly 79 people in the trial, some 28 had longitudinal samples available. Cryopreserved peripheral blood mononuclear cells were obtained prior to treatment, at the time of response, and at either disease progression or sustained remission. Every remission and progressive disease sample was obtained while ibrutinib was still being received by the patients. Results and caveats for the whole study, not just this receptor: At baseline, clonality was higher than in age-matched healthy donors and showed a strong correlation with circulating CD8+ T-cell counts. Public clonotypes were found to be uncommon and were observed to contract or remain stable during treatment; the increase in clonality was shown to reflect expansion of private clonotypes at ibrutinib response. Lymph node repertoires were not examined, and the timing of sampling was not matched between patients in sustained remission and those whose disease progressed. Clonality increased at ibrutinib response, stayed stable in sustained remission, and fell back toward baseline at progression.

The sequence links TRBV5-6 to TRBJ2-5; 8 bases in the junction line up with TRBD2. The clonotype comes from a human donor with chronic lymphocytic leukemia. This specimen consisted of PBMCs, obtained after 24 months of ibrutinib treatment. The nucleotide sequence reads as follows: TGTGCCAGCAGTCGCGGGGGGTTAGAGACCCAGTACTTC. Translation gives CASSRGGLETQYF.